Listed here are 26 T cell receptor beta chains from one sample, sequenced in a study of cytomegalovirus exposure and HLA in healthy donors. In the PCR, 60 Vbeta and 13 Jbeta primers were used. The table came from immunoSEQ multiplex PCR; TCRdb's copy has only in-frame clones and leaves some out. Of fewer than 150,000 clones in the sample, 70% to 80% were seen once. The sample comprised PBMCs. The receptors were gathered from a woman aged 45 to 65 in good health and CMV-seropositive.

This chain links TRBV6-1 with TRBJ1-1; D gene unclear. CDR1 and CDR2 from the germline V gene are MNHNS and SASEGT. V was cut by 2 bases and J by 1 base, with 5 bases left in between. The CDR3 length is 13 residues. The CDR3 nucleotides are TGTGCCAGCAGTGAACGGTGGAACACTGAAGCTTTCTTT. Its protein product is CASSERWNTEAFF.

In this sample, this clone turned up a few times. The rearrangement links TRBV6-5 to TRBJ1-1; perhaps TRBD1 as D (5 bases). V was shortened by 2 bases and J by 6 bases, with 10 bases between the two germline ends. The germline V gene has CDR1 MNHEY and CDR2 SVGAGI. CDR3 length: 13 amino acids. The CDR3 sequence: CASSYVQGSEAFF. Here the CDR3 DNA reads TGTGCCAGCAGTTACGTGCAGGGATCTGAAGCTTTCTTT.

This chain joins TRBV4-2 and TRBJ2-2, with 10 bases fitting TRBD2. The germline V gene encodes CDR1 LGHNA and CDR2 YNFKEQ. This CDR3 comprises 16 residues. Trimming removed 0 bases from V and 6 bases from J; junction bases left unmatched: 4. CDR3 sequence (DNA): TGTGCCAGCAGCCAAGATACTAGCGGGACGGCCGGGGAGCTGTTTTTT. Its translation is CASSQDTSGTAGELFF.

The chain joins TRBV4-3 to TRBJ2-1; 8 bases map to TRBD2. V dropped 0 bases and J dropped 10; count of bases not matched to a gene: 20. CDR1 and CDR2 from the germline V gene are LGHNA and YSLEER. This CDR3 is built from 19 residues. The CDR3 loop is CASSQDGHVRREDGGEQFF. The CDR3 bases are TGCGCCAGCAGCCAAGATGGACACGTTCGGCGGGAGGACGGGGGGGAGCAGTTCTTC.

The chain links TRBV15 to TRBJ2-7; the D gene is possibly TRBD1 (6 bases). CDR3 length equals 21 residues. The V end was cut by 0 bases, the J end by 3 bases, with 30 bases between. Germline V lookup: CDR1 LNHNV, CDR2 YYDKDF (reference sequence). CDR3 in amino acids: CATSRDRGRTGPSAINYEQYF. As DNA, the CDR3 is TGTGCCACCAGCAGAGATAGGGGCCGAACAGGGCCCTCTGCTATTAACTACGAGCAGTACTTC.

This chain uses TRBV6-1 with TRBJ1-1; 7 bases map to TRBD1. J was trimmed by 1 base and V by 6 bases; bases with no gene match: 2. There are 13 residues in the CDR3. The V gene's germline CDR1 is MNHNS and CDR2 SASEGT. In DNA form, the CDR3 reads TGTGCCAGCAGACAGGGGAAGAACACTGAAGCTTTCTTT. Its protein product is CASRQGKNTEAFF.

This CDR3 is CASSSGTSQPQHF. The CDR3 coding sequence is TGTGCCAGCAGCTCAGGGACAAGTCAGCCCCAGCATTTT. V gene TRBV7-2 combines with J gene TRBJ1-5; D may be TRBD1 (6 bases). Germline-derived CDR1 and CDR2 are SGHTA and FQGNSA. The length of the CDR3 is 13 residues. Trimming took off 4 bases at V and 6 bases at J, with 10 bases between the two ends.

This clone was seen a handful of times. V usage is TRBV10-3 and J usage is TRBJ1-1; 9 bases are shared with TRBD1. The CDR3 length is 16 residues. CDR1 ENHRY and CDR2 SYGVKD come from the germline V gene. V lost 2 bases and J lost 5; bases outside the gene matches: 9. In DNA form, the CDR3 reads TGTGCCATCAGTGAGCCCAAGGGACAGGGTCGGACTGAAGCTTTCTTT. It yields the protein CAISEPKGQGRTEAFF.

CDR3 in amino acids: CASSLGGKTSTDTQYF. CDR3 nucleotides: TGTGCCAGCAGCTTGGGGGGCAAAACTAGCACAGATACGCAGTATTTT. The chain uses TRBV5-4 and TRBJ2-3; TRBD1 is a possible D gene (5 bases). The germline V gene has CDR1 SGHNT and CDR2 YYREEE (reference sequence). This CDR3 has 16 amino acids. Trimming took 0 bases from V and 0 from J, leaving 11 bases between them.

V and J are TRBV27 and TRBJ1-2; D unclear. V was pared by 5 bases and J by 1 base, with 5 bases between. This CDR3 comprises 12 residues. Looked up from germline, CDR1 is MNHEY and CDR2 is SMNVEV (reference sequence). CDR3: CASSPFNYGYTF. The CDR3 region has the DNA TGTGCCAGCAGTCCCTTTAACTATGGCTACACCTTC.

The V call is TRBV7-2, the J call TRBJ1-6; the D gene is possibly TRBD1 (5 bases). Germline CDR1 SGHTA, CDR2 FQGNSA. The CDR3 is 15 amino acids. The V end lost 3 bases, the J end lost 0 bases, and 6 bases lay between the germline ends. The CDR3 sequence is CASSFGHSYNSPLHF. The DNA of the CDR3 is TGTGCCAGCAGCTTCGGACACTCCTATAATTCACCCCTCCACTTT.

The J gene is TRBJ1-1, the V gene TRBV6-1; a possible D gene is TRBD1 (6 bases). Germline loops: CDR1 MNHNS, CDR2 SASEGT. V gave up 6 bases and J gave up 0 bases, with 11 bases separating them. The CDR3 extends over 14 amino acids. The CDR3 nucleotides read TGTGCCAGCAGAAAACAGGGTTTGAACACTGAAGCTTTCTTT. This sequence encodes CASRKQGLNTEAFF.

In regard to this clone: The same CDR3 also results from other DNA sequences found in this sample. CDR3 sequence (DNA): TGTGCCAGCAGCTTGGGACAGAACTATGGCTACACCTTC. Encoded protein: CASSLGQNYGYTF. The genes are TRBV5-4 and TRBJ1-2, with a tentative D call TRBD1 (5 bases). Deletions cut 0 bases from V and 2 bases from J, with 5 bases between. CDR3 length equals 13 residues. The V gene's germline CDR1 is SGHNT and CDR2 YYREEE (reference sequence). The full variable domain, rest sourced from reference TRBV5-4 and TRBJ1-2, is ETGVTQSPTHLIKTRGQQVTLRCSSQSGHNTVSWYQQALGQGPQFIFQYYREEENGRGNFPPRFSGLQFPNYSSELNVNALELDDSALYLCASSLGQNYGYTFGSGTRLTVV.

The chain has TRBV28 and TRBJ1-4; TRBD1 aligns across 7 bases. This CDR3 region has 15 residues. The V gene's germline CDR1 is MDHEN and CDR2 SYDVKM. After removal of 3 bases from V and 8 bases from J, the junction contained 9 bases not matched to a gene. The DNA for the CDR3 is TGTGCCAGCAGTTTTGCCGGGACAGTAGGGGAAAAACTGTTTTTT. This translates into CASSFAGTVGEKLFF.

V and J are TRBV7-9 and TRBJ1-5; TRBD1 might be the D (6 bases). The V end lost 1 base, the J end lost 4 bases, and 14 bases lay between the germline ends. The CDR3 has 16 residues. The germline V gene encodes CDR1 SEHNR and CDR2 FQNEAQ (reference sequence). Here the CDR3 reads CASSLEATGRNQPQHF. The CDR3 DNA follows: TGTGCCAGCAGCTTAGAAGCGACAGGTAGAAATCAGCCCCAGCATTTT.

This chain connects TRBV6-1 to TRBJ2-7; 14 positions agree with TRBD2. Looked up from germline, CDR1 is MNHNS and CDR2 is SASEGT. V was pared by 7 bases and J by 4 bases, with 6 bases of the junction left unmatched. CDR3 size: 15 residues. In DNA form, the CDR3 reads TGTGCCAGCATTGGGACTAGCGGGGGTCTGTACGAGCAGTACTTC. Translating it yields CASIGTSGGLYEQYF.

This clone was observed once. The chain recombines TRBV30 with TRBJ2-2; D gene unclear. Trimming removed 0 bases from V and 0 bases from J, with 14 bases in between. Germline assignment: CDR1 GTSNPN and CDR2 SVGIG (reference sequence). This CDR3 has 17 amino acids. The CDR3 here is CAWSVRLAYANTGELFF. The CDR3 nucleotides are TGTGCCTGGAGTGTACGACTGGCCTACGCGAACACCGGGGAGCTGTTTTTT.

V gene TRBV7-2 combines with J gene TRBJ1-3; no reliable D call. CDR1 and CDR2 (germline): SGHTA, FQGNSA. Trimming stripped 5 bases from V and 7 bases from J, with 9 bases between. CDR3 length equals 12 residues. Written as DNA, the CDR3 is TGTGCCAGCAGCCTCCCCGGGAACACCATATATTTT. It translates to CASSLPGNTIYF.

This chain connects TRBV28 to TRBJ2-5, with TRBD1 matching 11 bases. This CDR3 is built from 18 residues. Trimming removed 4 bases from V and 5 bases from J; junction bases left unmatched: 15. Germline V gives CDR1 MDHEN, CDR2 SYDVKM. In DNA, the CDR3 is TGTGCCAGCAGTTCCTCGAGGGACAGGGGGGCCCCGGGGGAGACCCAGTACTTC. As protein: CASSSSRDRGAPGETQYF.

The chain is built from TRBV30 and TRBJ2-5; D is unresolved. Trimming shortened V by 5 bases and J by 0 bases, and 7 bases separated the two germline ends. CDR1 is GTSNPN and CDR2 is SVGIG in the germline V gene (reference sequence). This CDR3 has 12 amino acids. The CDR3 bases are TGTGCCTGGGCACGGGACCAAGAGACCCAGTACTTC. Translation gives CAWARDQETQYF.

J is TRBJ1-1 and V is TRBV9; 8 nucleotides line up with TRBD1. This CDR3 region has 15 residues. CDR1 and CDR2 from the germline V gene are SGDLS and YYNGEE. Trimming cost V 3 bases and J 1 base; bases outside gene matches: 5. This CDR3 is CASSATGAGNTEAFF. The CDR3 DNA sequence: TGTGCCAGCAGCGCGACAGGGGCTGGGAACACTGAAGCTTTCTTT.

Points on this clone: The junction and the germline gene differ at one end; a read error may be behind it. V and J are TRBV23-1 and TRBJ1-3; D not resolved. Being an ORF, TRBV23-1 has a function that is uncertain. This CDR3 spans 19 amino acids. The CDR3 spells CASSQSMPRRGFSGNTIYF. The CDR3 region has the DNA TGCGCCAGCAGCCAATCGATGCCCCGTCGGGGTTTCTCTGGAAACACCATATATTTT.

J is TRBJ2-3 and V is TRBV7-6, with D possibly TRBD1 on 6 matching bases. V gave up 1 base and J gave up 9 bases, with 8 bases separating them. Germline loops: CDR1 SGHVS, CDR2 FNYEAQ. This CDR3 contains 12 residues. The chain's CDR3 is CASSLETGTQYF. The CDR3 nucleotides read TGTGCCAGCAGCTTAGAAACAGGGACGCAGTATTTT. Based on the CDR3 plus reference TRBV7-6 and TRBJ2-3, the full variable domain is GAGVSQSPRYKVTKRGQDVALRCDPISGHVSLYWYRQALGQGPEFLTYFNYEAQQDKSGLPNDRFSAERPEGSISTLTIQRTEQRDSAMYRCASSLETGTQYFGPGTRLTVL.

The V call is TRBV5-6, the J call TRBJ2-7; 10 nucleotides align to TRBD1. The germline V gene has CDR1 SGHDT and CDR2 YYEEEE. The V and J ends lost 0 bases and 4 bases, in that order; junction bases with no gene match: 7. CDR3 size: 16 residues. The CDR3: CASSLGQGANHYEQYF. The DNA for the CDR3 is TGTGCCAGCAGCTTGGGACAGGGGGCAAACCATTACGAGCAGTACTTC.

This clone was seen a handful of times. The gene calls are TRBV5-4 and TRBJ2-2; D perhaps matches TRBD2 (5 bases). The CDR3 totals 17 residues. CDR1 and CDR2 (germline): SGHNT, YYREEE (reference sequence). Trimming left V 7 bases short and J 1 base short, with 20 bases between. The CDR3 here is CASSPGGPDLNTGELFF. The DNA of the CDR3 is TGTGCCAGCTCACCCGGAGGTCCAGACCTGAACACCGGGGAGCTGTTTTTT.

This chain joins TRBV6-5 and TRBJ2-7; no firm D call. Germline CDR1 reads MNHEY; CDR2 reads SVGAGI. The CDR3 runs to 15 residues. Trimming stripped 0 bases from V and 0 bases from J, with 9 bases between. CDR3 residues: CASSYSSENSYEQYF. The DNA of the CDR3 is TGTGCCAGCAGTTACTCTTCAGAAAACTCCTACGAGCAGTACTTC.